This TCR beta chain originates from a study of blood T cell repertoires in COVID-19. Study-wide background: Collection of acute and convalescent COVID-19 samples took place in the United States, Italy and Spain. The analysed material was cDNA or gDNA that came from T cells, B-cell-depleted T cells, or PBMCs.

About this clone itself: The junction does not match germline at one end; this may be a read error.

Per the authors' pipeline: The authors estimated nucleated cell counts from reference gene primer amplification. Data came from immunoSEQ multiplex PCR; TCRdb stores just in-frame clones and leaves some out. V, J and clone size reflect that table, while D and trimming were determined from the DNA. The table shows roughly 100,000 clones, with roughly nine tenths occurring only once. The TCR was taken from a human donor in a cohort sampled during active COVID-19. The sequenced material came from peripheral blood.

CDR3 DNA sequence: TGTGCCAGCAGCTTCCCTAGCTCCAACGAGCAGTACTTC. As protein: CASSFPSSNEQYF. V gene TRBV7-9 combines with J gene TRBJ2-7; TRBD2 is a possible D gene (5 bases). The CDR3 sequence is 13 residues long. CDR1 and CDR2 (germline): SEHNR, FQNEAQ (reference sequence).